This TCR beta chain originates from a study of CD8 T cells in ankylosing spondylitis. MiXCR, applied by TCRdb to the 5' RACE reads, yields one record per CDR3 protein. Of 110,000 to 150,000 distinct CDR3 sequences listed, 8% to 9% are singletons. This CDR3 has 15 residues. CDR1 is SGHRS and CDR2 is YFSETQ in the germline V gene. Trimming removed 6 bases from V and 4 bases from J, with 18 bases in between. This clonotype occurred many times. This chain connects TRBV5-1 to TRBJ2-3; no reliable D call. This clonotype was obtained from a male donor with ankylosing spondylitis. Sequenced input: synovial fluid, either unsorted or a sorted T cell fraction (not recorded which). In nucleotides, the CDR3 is TGCGCCAGCACCGTGGGCCCGGGTTGGGCAGATACGCAGTATTTT. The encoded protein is CASTVGPGWADTQYF.